This is a list of T cell receptor beta chains from one sample in a study of T cells in Graves' hyperthyroidism and ophthalmopathy. MiXCR was run by TCRdb on the multiplex PCR reads, yielding one entry per CDR3 protein. Of hundreds of thousands of distinct CDR3 sequences listed, approximately 25% were seen once; the top ten hold approximately 10%. Sequencing used blood. The receptors originated from a woman in her thirties with Graves' ophthalmopathy. Both conserved end residues are part of each CDR3. D genes are given only for firm matches. Some rows mark clone size as missing; the rest say once, few, many or name a class of expanded clone.

J	V	size	length	D	DNA	CDR3
TRBJ2-2	TRBV6-5	few	16	.	TGTGCCAGCAGTTACTATTCAGAGACGAACACCGGGGAGCTGTTTTTT	CASSYYSETNTGELFF
TRBJ1-2	TRBV28	many	14	.	TGTGCCAGCAGTTGGACAGCCAGAACCTATGGCTACACCTTC	CASSWTARTYGYTF
TRBJ1-1	TRBV27	few	12	.	TGTGCCAGCAGAGGGGGGGCGAAAGAAGCTTTCTTT	CASRGGAKEAFF
TRBJ2-7	TRBV6-1	.	14	TRBD1	TGTGCCAGCAGATTCCGGGACAGTACCCGCGAGCAGTACTTC	CASRFRDSTREQYF
TRBJ1-1	TRBV12-3/TRBV12-4	many	14	TRBD1	TGTGCCAGCAGACCACGACAGGGGAACACTGAAGCTTTCTTT	CASRPRQGNTEAFF
TRBJ2-7	TRBV30	few	10	.	TGTGCCTGGAGCCCGTACGAGCAGTACTTC	CAWSPYEQYF
TRBJ2-7	TRBV6-5	.	15	TRBD2	TGTGCCAGCAGTTACGAACTAGCGCATTCCTACGAGCAGTACTTC	CASSYELAHSYEQYF
TRBJ1-1	TRBV12-3/TRBV12-4	.	16	.	TGTGCCAGCAGGGATCCCGGGATGGGACCGGGCACTGAAGCTTTCTTT	CASRDPGMGPGTEAFF
TRBJ1-2	TRBV5-1	medium-sized	13	.	TGTGCCAGCAGTTTAGGCAGGGACTATGGCTACACCTTC	CASSLGRDYGYTF
TRBJ1-1	TRBV6-1	many	15	.	TGTGCCAGCAGTACCCATCGGGGGGTGAACACTGAAGCTTTCTTT	CASSTHRGVNTEAFF
TRBJ2-5	TRBV28	many	16	.	TGTGCCAGCAGTTTCCACGATTCGCAGGGCCAAGAGACCCAGTACTTC	CASSFHDSQGQETQYF
TRBJ2-7	TRBV7-2	.	14	TRBD2	TGTGCCAGCAGCTCGGCGGGAGGGACCTACGAGCAGTACTTC	CASSSAGGTYEQYF
TRBJ2-2	TRBV15	many	15	.	TGTGCCACCAGCAGAGGGGGAGTGGCGACCGGGGAGCTGTTTTTT	CATSRGGVATGELFF
TRBJ2-7	TRBV29-1	many	12	.	TGCAGCGTTGACAGGGGTGTGAACGAGCAGTACTTC	CSVDRGVNEQYF
TRBJ2-7	TRBV19	.	15	TRBD1	TGTGCCAGTAGTAGGACCGGGACAGGGGTGAACGAGCAGTACTTC	CASSRTGTGVNEQYF
TRBJ2-7	TRBV6-1	.	16	TRBD2	TGTGCCAGCAGGACCGGGACTAGCGGGGGGATCTACGAGCAGTACTTC	CASRTGTSGGIYEQYF
TRBJ1-1	TRBV6-1	.	16	.	TGTGCCAGCAGTACCAACCCGGGCTCCGCGAACACTGAAGCTTTCTTT	CASSTNPGSANTEAFF
TRBJ1-1	TRBV27	few	14	.	TGTGCCAGCAGGCTTCGAATAGGGATTCTTGAAGCTTTCTTT	CASRLRIGILEAFF
TRBJ1-1	TRBV29-1	many	14	.	TGCAGCGCCCCAGGGGCCGGAACGTACACTGAAGCTTTCTTT	CSAPGAGTYTEAFF
TRBJ2-7	TRBV7-9	many	12	TRBD1	TGTGCCAGCAACCTACAGGGGGCCGAGCAGTACTTC	CASNLQGAEQYF
TRBJ2-2	TRBV18	.	14	.	TGTGCCAGCTCGCTGGACAGCTTTTACGGGGAGCTGTTTTTT	CASSLDSFYGELFF
TRBJ2-5	TRBV30	many	15	.	TGTGCCTGGAGTGGGGGTGGGGGCAACCAAGAGACCCAGTACTTC	CAWSGGGGNQETQYF
TRBJ2-7	TRBV12-3/TRBV12-4	.	15	TRBD1	TGTGCCAGCAGTTTCCCGACAGGGTGGTCCTACGAGCAGTACTTC	CASSFPTGWSYEQYF
TRBJ1-5	TRBV10-2	many	13	.	TGCGCCAGCAGTCATGGAGGGAACGAGCCCCAGCATTTT	CASSHGGNEPQHF
TRBJ1-5	TRBV12-3/TRBV12-4	few	15	.	TGTGCCAGCAGTTTTTTGAGGGGGTTAGGGCAGCCCCAGCATTTT	CASSFLRGLGQPQHF
TRBJ1-2	TRBV3-1	few	14	TRBD1	TGTGCCAGCAGCGAGACAGGGTTAAAGTCTCGCTACACCTTC	CASSETGLKSRYTF
TRBJ1-2	TRBV6-5	many	14	.	TGTGCCAGCAGTTACGGGTCAGGCAACTATGGCTACACCTTC	CASSYGSGNYGYTF
TRBJ1-2	TRBV20-1	many	14	.	TGCAGTGCTAGTCGGACCGATAATAACTATGGCTACACCTTC	CSASRTDNNYGYTF